A selection of T cell receptor beta chains follows, all from one sample in a study of tumor-infiltrating lymphocytes in localized non-small cell lung cancer. This table comes from immunoSEQ multiplex PCR, and its TCRdb copy is limited to in-frame clones, with some not included. The sample consists of over 9,000 clones, roughly 89% of them appearing once. Source material: lung tumor tissue. These receptors originate from a human donor with non-small cell lung cancer. CDR3s include the opening cysteine and the closing phenylalanine or tryptophan. D genes are given only for firm matches. A row's size may be missing; if present it is once, few, many or a size class.

D	V	J	size	DNA	CDR3
TRBD2	TRBV5-1	TRBJ2-2	NA	TGCGCCAGCAGCTTGACTAGCGGGAGAATAAGGGAGCTGTTTTTT	CASSLTSGRIRELFF
TRBD2	TRBV18	TRBJ2-1	NA	TGTGCCAGCTCACCCCAGGGACTAGCCTACAATGAGCAGTTCTTC	CASSPQGLAYNEQFF
NA	TRBV6-5	TRBJ1-5	NA	TGTGCCAGCAGTTACCTCGACAGAAATCAGCCCCAGCATTTT	CASSYLDRNQPQHF
NA	TRBV27	TRBJ2-1	NA	TGTGCCAGCAGCCGCAGCTTGAATGAGCAGTTCTTC	CASSRSLNEQFF
NA	TRBV19	TRBJ2-7	few	TGTGCCAGTAGTGGGGGACTGGACGAGCAGTACTTC	CASSGGLDEQYF
NA	TRBV9	TRBJ2-1	NA	TGTGCCAGCACCTCCGACAGGAGGGCCTCCTACAATGAGCAGTTCTTC	CASTSDRRASYNEQFF
NA	TRBV5-4	TRBJ2-3	NA	TGTGCCAGCAGCTTGGCCCCGGGGATGAGCCGGGCAGATACGCAGTATTTT	CASSLAPGMSRADTQYF
NA	TRBV7-9	TRBJ2-7	NA	TGTGCCAGCAGCTTAAGGGGACTGGTGGGCGAGCAGTACTTC	CASSLRGLVGEQYF
NA	TRBV4-3	TRBJ1-5	NA	TGCGCCAGCAGCCAAGATCCGGGCCTCAATCAGCCCCAGCATTTT	CASSQDPGLNQPQHF
TRBD1	TRBV6-1	TRBJ2-2	NA	TGTGCCAGCACTGTCACAGGGGGATTCACCGGGGAGCTGTTTTTT	CASTVTGGFTGELFF
NA	TRBV7-2	TRBJ1-2	medium-sized	TGTGCCAGCAGCCGCCGACAGTTGTCTGTCCCGTGGGGATATGGCTACACCTTC	CASSRRQLSVPWGYGYTF
TRBD2	TRBV5-5	TRBJ2-1	once	TGTGCCAGCAGCGTCCAGGAGCGGGGGTCCTACAATGAGCAGTTCTTC	CASSVQERGSYNEQFF
NA	TRBV29-1	TRBJ2-7	NA	TGCAGCGTTCGAGGGAGCAGTTACGAGCAGTACTTC	CSVRGSSYEQYF
NA	TRBV19	TRBJ1-5	NA	TGTGCCAGTAGTCCCGGGTTCAATCAGCCCCAGCATTTT	CASSPGFNQPQHF
TRBD1	TRBV4-1	TRBJ2-7	NA	TGCGCCAGCAGCCAGTCGCCGGGACAGGGACGTATATACGAGCAGTACTTC	CASSQSPGQGRIYEQYF
NA	TRBV4-1	TRBJ2-3	NA	TGCGCCAGCAGCCCCAGGACAGGGAGGGACACAGATACGCAGTATTTT	CASSPRTGRDTDTQYF
NA	TRBV28	TRBJ1-1	once	TGTGCCAGCAGCGCTATACAGGCGATGAACACTGAAGCTTTCTTT	CASSAIQAMNTEAFF
NA	TRBV18	TRBJ1-1	NA	TGTGCCAGCTCACCAACCGTGAACACTGAAGCTTTCTTT	CASSPTVNTEAFF